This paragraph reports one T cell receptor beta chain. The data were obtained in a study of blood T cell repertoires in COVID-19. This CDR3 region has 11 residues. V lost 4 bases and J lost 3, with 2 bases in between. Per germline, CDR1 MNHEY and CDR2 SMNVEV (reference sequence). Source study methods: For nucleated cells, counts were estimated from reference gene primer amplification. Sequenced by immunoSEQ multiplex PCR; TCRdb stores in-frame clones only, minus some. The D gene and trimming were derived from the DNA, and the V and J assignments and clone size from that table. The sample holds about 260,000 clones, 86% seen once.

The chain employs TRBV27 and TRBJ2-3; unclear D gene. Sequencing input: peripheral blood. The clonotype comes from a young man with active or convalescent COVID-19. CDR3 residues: CASSSTDTQYF. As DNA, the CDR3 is TGTGCCAGCAGTTCAACAGATACGCAGTATTTT.